The sequence of this T cell receptor (beta chain) was determined in a study of blood T cells in healthy people across ages. In its sample, this clonotype was seen a few times. What it binds is unknown. Donors ranged from about 6 to 90 years old and were healthy Caucasians in Russia. About 10 milliliters of peripheral blood were drawn from each donor into EDTA-treated tubes. Germline loops: CDR1 SEHNR, CDR2 FQNEAQ (reference sequence). This CDR3 has 13 residues. V lost 7 bases to trimming and J lost 7 bases, with 17 bases between them. A sample-barcoded 5' primer and a J-beta primer mix were used in a second PCR of about 6 to 11 cycles. A single record per CDR3 protein comes from TCRdb applying MiXCR to the 5' RACE reads. This sample yields roughly 1.5 million distinct CDR3 sequences, of which about 42% are seen a single time; about 4% belongs to the top ten. The study's findings and limits: Older individuals had lower TCR beta diversity per million T cells (the decline was roughly linear). Researchers deemed the diversity estimates from one million T cells underestimates.

The chain combines TRBV7-9 with TRBJ2-7, with D perhaps being TRBD1 or TRBD2 (5 bases each). Material: blood. This TCR was recovered from a young woman in good health. CDR3 region: CASTGTVLGEQYF. CDR3 in DNA: TGTGCCAGCACCGGGACGGTTTTGGGGGAGCAGTACTTC.